The 16 T cell receptor beta chains listed next were all sequenced from one sample in a study of CD8+ T cells in alopecia areata. As to treatment: oral pan-JAK inhibitor, 5-10 mg twice daily. Once RNA had been extracted, it was reverse transcribed into cDNA to act as the sequencing template. TCRdb keeps only in-frame clones here, not all; method: immunoSEQ multiplex PCR. Here the sample spans about 76,000 clones, about 71% being singletons. The specimen was CD8+ T cells sorted from blood, collected at week 24, from a patient treated with tofacitinib. All receptors derive from a human donor with alopecia areata.

The rearrangement links TRBV29-1 to TRBJ1-1; 8 nucleotides match TRBD1. Germline CDR1 is SQVTM and CDR2 is ANQGSEA. V was clipped by 0 bases and J by 1 base; unmatched bases: 4. The CDR3 is 15 amino acids. CDR3 bases: TGCAGCGTTGAAGATGCAGGGGGCTCGAACACTGAAGCTTTCTTT. As protein: CSVEDAGGSNTEAFF.

This chain links TRBV27 with TRBJ2-1, with D perhaps TRBD1 (6 bases). V was cut by 4 bases and J by 1 base, with 11 bases left in between. CDR3 length: 15 residues. The germline gives CDR1 MNHEY, CDR2 SMNVEV (reference sequence). Here the CDR3 DNA reads TGTGCCAGCAGTTCAGGGGCATCGTCCTACAATGAGCAGTTCTTC. Encoded protein: CASSSGASSYNEQFF.

The chain has TRBV4-3 and TRBJ1-2, with D uncertain. The CDR3 sequence is 15 residues long. Germline V lookup: CDR1 LGHNA, CDR2 YSLEER. The ends were cut back, 0 bases at V and 8 bases at J, with 16 bases in the middle. CDR3: CASSQEAAEINGYTF. In nucleotides, the CDR3 is TGCGCCAGCAGCCAAGAGGCTGCAGAGATTAACGGCTACACCTTC.

The V gene is TRBV19, the J gene TRBJ2-1, with no clear D. The CDR3 totals 11 residues. Trimming shortened V by 3 bases and J by 8 bases, and 5 bases separated the two germline ends. The germline gives CDR1 LNHDA, CDR2 SQIVND (reference sequence). The CDR3: CASSISYEQFF. The CDR3 DNA follows: TGTGCCAGTAGTATCAGTTATGAGCAGTTCTTC. Looking up the rest from reference TRBV19 and TRBJ2-1 gives the full variable domain: DGGITQSPKYLFRKEGQNVTLSCEQNLNHDAMYWYRQDPGQGLRLIYYSQIVNDFQKGDIAEGYSVSREKKESFPLTVTSAQKNPTAFYLCASSISYEQFFGPGTRLTVL.

The rearrangement uses TRBV11-2 and TRBJ2-2; unclear D gene. V lost 0 bases and J 1 base, leaving 3 bases between the germline ends. The CDR3 runs to 14 residues. The V gene's germline CDR1 is SGHAT and CDR2 FQNNGV. The CDR3 DNA sequence: TGTGCCAGCAGCTTAGACAGGAACACCGGGGAGCTGTTTTTT. It encodes CASSLDRNTGELFF.

This clone occurred once. This chain uses TRBV29-1 with TRBJ2-4; D is undetermined. Trimming stripped 7 bases from V and 9 bases from J, with 13 bases between. The CDR3 is made up of 11 amino acids. Germline V gene sequence: CDR1 SQVTM, CDR2 ANQGSEA. This CDR3 reads CSAVSGGIQYF. DNA of the CDR3: TGCAGCGCCGTCTCGGGCGGCATTCAGTACTTC.

V usage is TRBV7-9 and J usage is TRBJ2-7; 8 nucleotides agree with TRBD1. The CDR3 is 18 residues long. Losses at the gene ends were 2 bases for V and 0 bases for J; bases not matched to a gene: 12. The V gene's germline CDR1 is SEHNR and CDR2 FQNEAQ (reference sequence). The CDR3 sequence: CASSLLPPRQGLSYEQYF. CDR3 bases: TGTGCCAGCAGCTTATTACCGCCGAGACAGGGGCTCTCCTACGAGCAGTACTTC.

This clone was seen a few times. This chain uses TRBV19 with TRBJ2-7, with 12 bases lining up with TRBD1. CDR1 and CDR2 (germline): LNHDA, SQIVND (reference sequence). The trim removed 4 bases at V and 0 bases at J, leaving 1 base unmatched. The CDR3 spans 15 residues. The DNA of the CDR3 is TGTGCCAGTAGTAAGGGACAGGGGGCCTCCTACGAGCAGTACTTC. Translation: CASSKGQGASYEQYF.

This chain uses TRBV5-1 with TRBJ2-7, with a weak D call TRBD2 (6 bases). The CDR3 length is 15 residues. Trimming shortened V by 2 bases and J by 0 bases, and 12 bases separated the two germline ends. CDR1 and CDR2 from the germline V gene are SGHRS and YFSETQ. In nucleotides, the CDR3 is TGCGCCAGCAGCTTAGTTCCGGGAGTCTCCTACGAGCAGTACTTC. This codes for CASSLVPGVSYEQYF.

This clone was picked up one time. This sequence joins TRBV9 and TRBJ2-1, with a weak D call TRBD2 (6 bases). This CDR3 has 13 residues. The V end lost 2 bases, the J end lost 9 bases, and 12 bases lay between the germline ends. In germline, CDR1 is SGDLS, CDR2 YYNGEE. CDR3 sequence: CASSVAGTGEQFF. The CDR3 coding sequence is TGTGCCAGCAGCGTGGCGGGAACGGGTGAGCAGTTCTTC.

The J gene is TRBJ2-3, the V gene TRBV28; no clear D gene. CDR1 MDHEN and CDR2 SYDVKM come from the germline V gene. The CDR3 consists of 16 residues. The V gene lost 3 bases and the J gene lost 2 bases, with 15 bases spanning the gap. The CDR3 is CASSFGSGPPTDTQYF. As DNA, the CDR3 is TGTGCCAGCAGTTTTGGTTCCGGGCCCCCCACAGATACGCAGTATTTT.

The genes are TRBV4-3 and TRBJ2-2, with 12 bases lining up with TRBD2. Germline-derived CDR1 and CDR2 are LGHNA and YSLEER. V lost 0 bases, J lost 7 bases, and 21 bases stayed unmatched. The CDR3 has 22 residues. The CDR3 DNA is TGCGCCAGCAGCCAAGACTCGGCAGGGGTCGGACTAGCGGGGCAAACGGGCGGGGAGCTGTTTTTT. Translated, it gives CASSQDSAGVGLAGQTGGELFF.

V and J are TRBV9 and TRBJ2-3; the D gene is possibly TRBD2 (6 bases). From germline, CDR1 is SGDLS and CDR2 YYNGEE. This CDR3 region has 14 residues. V lost 0 bases and J 3 bases, leaving 8 bases between the germline ends. The CDR3 bases are TGTGCCAGCAGCGTAGATAGCGGTACAGATACGCAGTATTTT. Protein product: CASSVDSGTDTQYF.

The rearrangement joins TRBV7-9 to TRBJ2-7, with D hard to call. The CDR3 sequence is 15 residues long. Germline V gene data show CDR1 as SEHNR and CDR2 as FQNEAQ (reference sequence). Trimming cost V 4 bases and J 2 bases, with 15 bases left between them. The CDR3: CASSSAGTVPYEQYF. DNA of the CDR3: TGTGCCAGCAGCTCCGCCGGAACAGTGCCCTACGAGCAGTACTTC.

The V and J genes are TRBV7-6 and TRBJ2-1; 10 bases agree with TRBD2. The CDR3 runs to 13 residues. CDR1 SGHVS and CDR2 FNYEAQ come from the germline V gene. The trim removed 9 bases at V and 6 bases at J, leaving 5 bases unmatched. CDR3 in DNA: TGTGCCAGTACACTAGCGGGAATCAATGAGCAGTTCTTC. It is translated as CASTLAGINEQFF.

The CDR3 is CASRTGTGNNEQFF. The CDR3 DNA sequence: TGTGCCAGCAGAACCGGGACAGGGAACAATGAGCAGTTCTTC. V is TRBV5-8 and J is TRBJ2-1, with 9 bases lining up with TRBD1. This CDR3 is built from 14 residues. In germline, CDR1 is SGHTS, CDR2 YDEGEE. V shed 5 bases and J 5 bases; nucleotides not matched to a gene: 5.